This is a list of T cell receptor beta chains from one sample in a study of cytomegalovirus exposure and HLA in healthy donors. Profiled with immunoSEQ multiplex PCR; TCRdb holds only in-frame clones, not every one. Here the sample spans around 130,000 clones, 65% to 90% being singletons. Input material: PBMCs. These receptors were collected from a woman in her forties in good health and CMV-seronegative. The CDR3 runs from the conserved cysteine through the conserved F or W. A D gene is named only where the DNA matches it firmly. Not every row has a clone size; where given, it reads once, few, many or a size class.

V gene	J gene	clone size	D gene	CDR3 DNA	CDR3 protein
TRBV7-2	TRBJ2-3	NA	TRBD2	TGTGCCAGCAGCGCTCGGAGCGGGAAGGGGCGAGATACGCAGTATTTT	CASSARSGKGRDTQYF
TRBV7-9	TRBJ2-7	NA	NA	TGTGCCAGCAGCTTAGGGGGCAGCCAGGGGCCCAACGAGCAGTACTTC	CASSLGGSQGPNEQYF
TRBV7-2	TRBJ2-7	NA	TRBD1	TGTGCCAGCAGCCCGGCCGGGACAGGGGTAGGAGAGCAGTACTTC	CASSPAGTGVGEQYF
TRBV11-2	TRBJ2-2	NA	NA	TGTGCCAGCAGCCCAACCCCCGAGCGTATGAGCACCGGGGAGCTGTTTTTT	CASSPTPERMSTGELFF
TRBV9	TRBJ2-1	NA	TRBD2	TGTGCCAGCAGCGTTAGACTAGCGGGAGGAGGAAAGTTCTTC	CASSVRLAGGGKFF
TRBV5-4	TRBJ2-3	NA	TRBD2	TGTGCCAGCAGCTCCGGGCTAGCGGGGAGAGATACGCAGTATTTT	CASSSGLAGRDTQYF
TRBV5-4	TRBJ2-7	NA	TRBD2	TGTGCCAGCAGCGGGACTAGCGGGGGTATGCCAATCTACGAGCAGTACTTC	CASSGTSGGMPIYEQYF
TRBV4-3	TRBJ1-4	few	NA	TGCGCCAGCAGCCAAGATGGGCAGGCGGGTAATGAAAAACTGTTTTTT	CASSQDGQAGNEKLFF
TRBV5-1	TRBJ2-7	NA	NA	TGCGCCAGCAGCTTGGTAGGGCAGGGGTACGAGCAGTACTTC	CASSLVGQGYEQYF
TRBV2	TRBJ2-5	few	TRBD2	TGTGCCAGCAGTGAACTGGTAGCGGGGGGGGGAGAGACCCAGTACTTC	CASSELVAGGGETQYF
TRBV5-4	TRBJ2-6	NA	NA	TGTGCCAGCAGCTTGGAACGGGGGGCAGGTGGGGCCAACGTCCTGACTTTC	CASSLERGAGGANVLTF
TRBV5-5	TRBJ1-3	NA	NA	TGTGCCAGTCAACGGGGTGACTCTGGAAACACCATATATTTT	CASQRGDSGNTIYF
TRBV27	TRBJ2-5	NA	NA	TGTGCCAGCAGATGGGGGGACCTCGGGACCCAGTACTTC	CASRWGDLGTQYF
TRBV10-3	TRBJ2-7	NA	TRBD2	TGTGCCATCACTTCAGCGGGAGGGCCCCACGAGCAGTACTTC	CAITSAGGPHEQYF
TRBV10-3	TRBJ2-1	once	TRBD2	TGTGCCATCAGTGAAAGCGGGACCGTCAATGAGCAGTTCTTC	CAISESGTVNEQFF
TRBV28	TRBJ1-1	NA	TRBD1	TGTGCCAGCAGTTTGAGGGGGCAAACTGAAGCTTTCTTT	CASSLRGQTEAFF
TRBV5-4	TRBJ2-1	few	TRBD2	TGTGCCAGCAGCTGGGGAGTTAGCGGGGGGGTCAATGAGCAGTTCTTC	CASSWGVSGGVNEQFF
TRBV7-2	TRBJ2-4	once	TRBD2	TGTGCCAGCAGCTTTATCAGCGGGAAAGCCAAAAACATTCAGTACTTC	CASSFISGKAKNIQYF
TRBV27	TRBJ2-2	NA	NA	TGTGCCACCCGGAGTCCCTCGAACACCGGGGAGCTGTTTTTT	CATRSPSNTGELFF
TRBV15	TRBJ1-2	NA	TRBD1	TGTGCCACCAGTGGACAGGGGGTCGGGGATGGCTACACCTTC	CATSGQGVGDGYTF
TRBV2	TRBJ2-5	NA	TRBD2	TGTGCCAGCAGTGATGGAACACCGGGACTAGCGGGGCAAGAGACCCAGTACTTC	CASSDGTPGLAGQETQYF
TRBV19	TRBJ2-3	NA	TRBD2	TGTGCCAGTAGTATCGGGACTAGCCCAGATACGCAGTATTTT	CASSIGTSPDTQYF
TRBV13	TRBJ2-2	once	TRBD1	TGTGCCAGCAGCCTCCAGGGGGCGGGCACCGGGGAGCTGTTTTTT	CASSLQGAGTGELFF
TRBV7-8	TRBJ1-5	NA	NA	TGTGCCAGCACCCTACGGGAGGGACAGCCCCAGCATTTT	CASTLREGQPQHF
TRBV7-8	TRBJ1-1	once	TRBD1	TGTGCCAGCAGCCCCGGACAGGGGTCCACTGAAGCTTTCTTT	CASSPGQGSTEAFF
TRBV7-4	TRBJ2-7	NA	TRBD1	TGTGCCAGCAGCTTGGGTCGGGACAGGAGCTCCTACGAGCAGTACTTC	CASSLGRDRSSYEQYF
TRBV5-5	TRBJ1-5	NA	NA	TGTGCCAGCAGCTTATGGGACAACAATCAGCCCCAGCATTTT	CASSLWDNNQPQHF
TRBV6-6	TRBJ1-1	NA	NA	TGTGCCAGCAGTTACTCCGTCCGGACTACCAACACTGAAGCTTTCTTT	CASSYSVRTTNTEAFF
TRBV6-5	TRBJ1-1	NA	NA	TGTGCCAGCAGTCCCCGGGGGGGGTTGGTCACTGAAGCTTTCTTT	CASSPRGGLVTEAFF
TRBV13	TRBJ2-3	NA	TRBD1	TGTGCCAGCAGCCGAGGACAGGGTGGGCGAGATACGCAGTATTTT	CASSRGQGGRDTQYF
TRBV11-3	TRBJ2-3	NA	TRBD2	TGTGCCAGCAGCACCCTGGGGAACGGGGGGGCGGATACGCAGTATTTT	CASSTLGNGGADTQYF
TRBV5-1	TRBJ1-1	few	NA	TGCGCCAGCAGCGGGAAGAGCGGGGGCTCGAACACTGAAGCTTTCTTT	CASSGKSGGSNTEAFF
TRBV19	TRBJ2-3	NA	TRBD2	TGTGCCAGTAGTAATCGCGGGAGGGCCTCAGATACGCAGTATTTT	CASSNRGRASDTQYF
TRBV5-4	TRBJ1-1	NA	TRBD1	TGTGCCAGCAGCCTACGGACAGGAGCTCCCTGCGCTGAAGCTTTCTTT	CASSLRTGAPCAEAFF
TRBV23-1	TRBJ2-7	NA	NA	TGCGCCAGCAGCCGAAGAGACAGGAGCTCCTACGAGCAGTACTTC	CASSRRDRSSYEQYF
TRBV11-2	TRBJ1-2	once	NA	TGTGCCAGCAGCCGAGCTTATGGCTACACCTTC	CASSRAYGYTF
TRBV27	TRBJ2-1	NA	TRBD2	TGTGCCAGCAGCCCCGGGACTAGCGGGCCCGCACAGTACAATGAGCAGTTCTTC	CASSPGTSGPAQYNEQFF
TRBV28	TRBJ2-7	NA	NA	TGTGCCAGCAGGACGGAGATCTACGAGCAGTACTTC	CASRTEIYEQYF
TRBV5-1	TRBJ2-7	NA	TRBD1	TGCGCCAGCAGCTTGACCGGGACAGGGGATTACGAGCAGTACTTC	CASSLTGTGDYEQYF
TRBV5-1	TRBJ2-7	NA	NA	TGCGCCAGCAGCTCCGACAGATACGAGCAGTACTTC	CASSSDRYEQYF
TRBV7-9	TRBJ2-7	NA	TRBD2	TGTGCCAGCAGTTCACTTCCGGCCCCGGGAGGGCACGAGCAGTACTTC	CASSSLPAPGGHEQYF
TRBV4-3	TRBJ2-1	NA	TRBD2	TGCGCCAGCAGCCAAGACGCTAGCGGGAGCATCTTTGAGCAGTTCTTC	CASSQDASGSIFEQFF
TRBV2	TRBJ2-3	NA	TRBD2	TGTGCCAGCAGACTCGGGACTACCACAGATACGCAGTATTTT	CASRLGTTTDTQYF
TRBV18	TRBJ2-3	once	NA	TGTGCCAGCTCACCTTTAAGTTTGCGGGGAACCTCTAGCACAGATACGCAGTATTTT	CASSPLSLRGTSSTDTQYF
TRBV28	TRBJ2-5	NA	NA	TGTGCCAGCACCCGCGGGATTAGGAATCGGCAGGAGACCCAGTACTTC	CASTRGIRNRQETQYF
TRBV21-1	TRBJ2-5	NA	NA	TGTGCCAGCAGCTACCGTCCTCCGAGTAGGACCCAGTACTTC	CASSYRPPSRTQYF
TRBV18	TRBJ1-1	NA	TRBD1	TGTGCCAGCTCACCACGGGACAGAGACACTGAAGCTTTCTTT	CASSPRDRDTEAFF
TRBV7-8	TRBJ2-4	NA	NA	TGTGCCAGCAGCTTAGGGTTGGGGTCGGGAATACTAGCCAAAAACATTCAGTACTTC	CASSLGLGSGILAKNIQYF
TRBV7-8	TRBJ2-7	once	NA	TGTGCCAGCAGCTTAGGACAGGTCGGCTACGAGCAGTACTTC	CASSLGQVGYEQYF
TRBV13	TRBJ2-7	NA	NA	TGTGCCAGCAGCATGTCAAGGGGTGGATACGAGCAGTACTTC	CASSMSRGGYEQYF
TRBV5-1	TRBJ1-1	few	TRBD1	TGCGCCAGCAGCTCCAAGACAGGGATAAGCATGAACACTGAAGCTTTCTTT	CASSSKTGISMNTEAFF
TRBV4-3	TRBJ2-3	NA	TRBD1	TGCGCCAGCAGCCAAGATTCTACAGGGGCGACAGATACGCAGTATTTT	CASSQDSTGATDTQYF
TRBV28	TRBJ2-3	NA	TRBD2	TGTGCCAGCAGTTCCGGGACTAGCGGCACAGATACGCAGTATTTT	CASSSGTSGTDTQYF
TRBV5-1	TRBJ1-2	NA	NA	TGCGCCAGCAGCTCCCCCCGGGGTGATGGCTACACCTTC	CASSSPRGDGYTF
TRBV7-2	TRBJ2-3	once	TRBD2	TGTGCCAGCAGCTTTCTCGCTCCCTTAACGGGAGGGAAAGATACGCAGTATTTT	CASSFLAPLTGGKDTQYF